This is a list of T cell receptor beta chains from one sample in a study of T cells in Graves' hyperthyroidism and ophthalmopathy. TCRdb itself ran the multiplex PCR reads through MiXCR, one entry per CDR3 protein. The sample includes about 620,000 distinct CDR3 sequences, around 15% of them seen just once. Material for sequencing was blood. The receptors come from a woman in her twenties or thirties with Graves' hyperthyroidism. Each CDR3 is given with its conserved first and last residue. The order of the fields is clone size, J gene, V gene, D gene, CDR3 DNA, CDR3 protein. D genes are given only for firm matches. The listing skips clone size in some rows; elsewhere it reads once, few, many or a size class.

clone_size: -
j_call: TRBJ1-3
v_call: TRBV10-3
d_call: -
cdr3_nt: TGTGCCACCGCACAAAGCTCTGGAAACACCATATATTTT
cdr3_aa: CATAQSSGNTIYF

clone_size: few
j_call: TRBJ1-4
v_call: TRBV27
d_call: -
cdr3_nt: TGTGCCAGCAGTTCCCAAAAACCGGAACTTAATGAAAAACTGTTTTTT
cdr3_aa: CASSSQKPELNEKLFF

clone_size: -
j_call: TRBJ2-5
v_call: TRBV5-5
d_call: -
cdr3_nt: TGTGCCAGCAGCCGGGACTCCTGGTGGAAGTACTTC
cdr3_aa: CASSRDSWWKYF

clone_size: many
j_call: TRBJ2-7
v_call: TRBV28
d_call: -
cdr3_nt: TGTGCCAGCAGGTCCTTAGGTGGGGGCCGATTCTCCTACGAGCAGTACTTC
cdr3_aa: CASRSLGGGRFSYEQYF

clone_size: many
j_call: TRBJ2-7
v_call: TRBV5-1
d_call: TRBD1
cdr3_nt: TGCGCCAGCAGAACCTCCGCGGACAGGGGCCACGAGCAGTACTTC
cdr3_aa: CASRTSADRGHEQYF

clone_size: many
j_call: TRBJ2-5
v_call: TRBV28
d_call: -
cdr3_nt: TGTGCCAGCAGTTTTGTTGGATTCAGCGTAAATATCCAAGAGACCCAGTACTTC
cdr3_aa: CASSFVGFSVNIQETQYF

clone_size: -
j_call: TRBJ1-5
v_call: TRBV20-1
d_call: -
cdr3_nt: TGCAGTGCTCGCGCGACATGGCATCAGCCCCAGCATTTT
cdr3_aa: CSARATWHQPQHF

clone_size: -
j_call: TRBJ1-4
v_call: TRBV2
d_call: -
cdr3_nt: TGTGCCAGCAGCGAAGAGAGGTGGGACGGGGCTGAAAAACTGTTTTTT
cdr3_aa: CASSEERWDGAEKLFF

clone_size: few
j_call: TRBJ2-4
v_call: TRBV9
d_call: TRBD1
cdr3_nt: TGTGCCAGCAGTAGCACTCCCGGGACAGGTCTAGCCAAAAACATTCAGTACTTC
cdr3_aa: CASSSTPGTGLAKNIQYF

clone_size: -
j_call: TRBJ2-7
v_call: TRBV4-3
d_call: TRBD2
cdr3_nt: TGCGCCAGCAGCCAAGCTAGCGGACTATACGAGCAGTACTTC
cdr3_aa: CASSQASGLYEQYF

clone_size: many
j_call: TRBJ2-7
v_call: TRBV29-1
d_call: -
cdr3_nt: TGCAGCGTTGAGAAATCCAATTACGAGCAGTACTTC
cdr3_aa: CSVEKSNYEQYF

clone_size: many
j_call: TRBJ2-7
v_call: TRBV6-2/TRBV6-3
d_call: TRBD1
cdr3_nt: TGTGCCAGCAGACCTACAGGGGGCACCTACGAGCAGTACTTC
cdr3_aa: CASRPTGGTYEQYF

clone_size: -
j_call: TRBJ2-7
v_call: TRBV13
d_call: TRBD1
cdr3_nt: TGTGCCAGCAGCTCGGGACAGGGGGCGCTCCCAAGCTCCTACGAGCAGTACTTC
cdr3_aa: CASSSGQGALPSSYEQYF

clone_size: many
j_call: TRBJ1-1
v_call: TRBV7-9
d_call: -
cdr3_nt: TGTGCCAGCAGCCGGGACCCAACCACTGAAGCTTTCTTT
cdr3_aa: CASSRDPTTEAFF

clone_size: many
j_call: TRBJ1-1
v_call: TRBV10-3
d_call: TRBD1
cdr3_nt: TGTGCCATCAGTGAGCCGGGACAGGGAGCTGAAGCTTTCTTT
cdr3_aa: CAISEPGQGAEAFF

clone_size: few
j_call: TRBJ2-4
v_call: TRBV13
d_call: -
cdr3_nt: TGTGCCAGCAGCTCCCCTACGGGAGCCAAAAACATTCAGTACTTC
cdr3_aa: CASSSPTGAKNIQYF

clone_size: -
j_call: TRBJ2-7
v_call: TRBV29-1
d_call: TRBD1
cdr3_nt: TGCAGCGTGGCGGCGACCCCGGGACAGGGAGCCTACGAGCAGTACTTC
cdr3_aa: CSVAATPGQGAYEQYF

clone_size: many
j_call: TRBJ2-5
v_call: TRBV27
d_call: -
cdr3_nt: TGTGCCAGCAGTTTATCTTGGGCGGAAGCTACCCAAGAGACCCAGTACTTC
cdr3_aa: CASSLSWAEATQETQYF

clone_size: few
j_call: TRBJ2-7
v_call: TRBV4-2
d_call: -
cdr3_nt: TGTGCCAGCAGCCAAGATACGCAGTACGAGCAGTACTTC
cdr3_aa: CASSQDTQYEQYF

clone_size: few
j_call: TRBJ1-6
v_call: TRBV10-3
d_call: -
cdr3_nt: TGTGCCATCACAGGGGACCTTATTTCACCCCTCCACTTT
cdr3_aa: CAITGDLISPLHF

clone_size: many
j_call: TRBJ2-3
v_call: TRBV7-9
d_call: -
cdr3_nt: TGTGCCAGCCACCTGGGACAAGCCTGGGATACGCAGTATTTT
cdr3_aa: CASHLGQAWDTQYF